A selection of T cell receptor beta chains follows, all from one sample in a study of tumor and adjacent non-tumor tissue in lung cancer. TCRdb re-called the multiplex PCR reads through MiXCR, storing one row per CDR3 protein. Of fewer than 100,000 distinct CDR3 sequences detected, roughly 80% appear once; the ten largest clones hold about 54%. Sequenced: distant non-tumor lung tissue. Source of these receptors: a man aged 60 to 69 with non-small cell lung cancer. Both conserved end residues are part of each CDR3. The D gene is left open where the match is weak. Clone size, where shown, is once, few, many, or a class for clones that have expanded.

TRBV10-1	NA	TRBJ1-1	NA	CASRLRENTVAFF	TGCGCCAGCCGCCTTAGGGAAAACACTGTAGCTTTCTTT
TRBV11-3	NA	TRBJ2-7	NA	CASSSGDEAGEQYF	TGTGCCAGCAGCTCGGGGGACGAAGCTGGCGAGCAGTACTTC
TRBV7-2	NA	TRBJ2-1	NA	CASSTAGTNSHNEQFF	TGTGCCAGCAGTACGGCAGGGACCAACTCCCACAATGAGCAGTTCTTC
TRBV20-1	NA	TRBJ2-3	TRBD1	CSAGVSRGQGVEPRTDTQYF	TGCAGTGCTGGAGTCAGTAGGGGACAGGGGGTAGAACCCCGCACAGATACGCAGTATTTT
TRBV20-1	NA	TRBJ1-6	NA	CSARVTGRYISPLHF	TGCAGTGCTAGAGTTACGGGACGGTATATTTCGCCCCTCCACTTT
TRBV11-2	NA	TRBJ1-1	NA	CASSLTWRGTQAFF	TGTGCCAGCAGCTTGACATGGAGGGGGACTCAAGCTTTCTTT
TRBV5-1	many	TRBJ1-1	NA	CASKSGDNTEAFF	TGCGCCAGCAAGTCCGGGGACAACACTGAAGCTTTCTTT
TRBV4-3	NA	TRBJ2-6	NA	CISSREAVSGANVLTF	TGCATCAGCAGCCGAGAGGCGGTGTCTGGGGCCAACGTCCTGACTTTC
TRBV20-1	many	TRBJ2-7	NA	CSARGVNFDYEQYF	TGCAGTGCTAGAGGGGTCAACTTTGACTACGAGCAGTACTTC
TRBV5-4	many	TRBJ2-1	NA	CASSFDNEQFF	TGTGCCAGCAGCTTTGACAATGAGCAGTTCTTC
TRBV12-3/TRBV12-4	many	TRBJ1-1	NA	CASSLAENTEAFF	TGTGCCAGCAGTTTGGCGGAGAACACTGAAGCTTTCTTT
TRBV11-3	NA	TRBJ2-2	NA	CASSLGAITNTGELFF	TGTGCCAGCAGCTTAGGTGCCATTACGAACACCGGAGAGCTGTTTTTT
TRBV11-2	NA	TRBJ1-1	NA	CASSLVGGGTDAFF	TGCGCCAGCAGCTTAGTCGGTGGGGGCACTGACGCTTTCTTT
TRBV4-1	many	TRBJ1-1	NA	CASSQEPGVSTEAFF	TGCGCCAGCAGCCAAGAACCGGGTGTGAGCACTGAAGCTTTCTTT
TRBV11-3	NA	TRBJ2-2	NA	CASSLRTITNTGELFF	TGTGCCAGCAGCTTACGTACCATTACAAACACCGGGGAGCTGTTTTTT
TRBV11-2	NA	TRBJ1-1	NA	CVISLDGRVTEAFF	TGTGTCATCAGCTTAGACGGGAGGGTCACTGAAGCTTTCTTT
TRBV20-1	NA	TRBJ2-7	TRBD2	CSARTSGRAYDQYF	TGCAGTGCCAGGACTAGCGGGAGAGCTTACGACCAGTACTTC
TRBV6-2/TRBV6-3	many	TRBJ1-5	NA	CASGPTGQGSQPQHF	TGTGCCAGCGGCCCCACCGGGCAGGGGAGTCAGCCCCAGCATTTT
TRBV7-9	NA	TRBJ2-4	NA	CASSLSGSGASKNIQHF	TGTGCCAGCAGCCTGTCCGGGTCAGGGGCATCCAAAAACATTCAGCACTTC
TRBV6-2/TRBV6-3	NA	TRBJ2-1	NA	CASTDLTARNEQLF	TGTGCCAGCACCGACCTGACAGCCCGCAATGAGCAATTGTTC
TRBV11-2	NA	TRBJ1-1	NA	CANNYEGGTEAFF	TGTGCCAACAACTACGAGGGTGGCACTGAAGCTTTCTTT
TRBV11-2	NA	TRBJ1-1	TRBD1	CASSPPRGPLRGEVFF	TGTGCCAGCAGCCCCCCCAGGGGGCCATTGAGGGGTGAAGTTTTCTTT
TRBV11-2	NA	TRBJ1-1	NA	CARSPDRLNTEAFF	TGTGCCAGAAGCCCCGACAGGCTTAATACTGAAGCTTTCTTT
TRBV12-3/TRBV12-4	NA	TRBJ2-7	TRBD1	CASSPTGGSYEQCF	TGCGCCAGCAGCCCCACAGGGGGCTCCTACGAGCAGTGCTTC
TRBV11-1	NA	TRBJ2-3	NA	CVSSLSYDTQYF	TGTGTCAGCAGCTTATCCTACGATACGCAGTATTTT
TRBV11-2	NA	TRBJ2-1	NA	CISSLVAPPSEQFF	TGTATCAGCAGCTTAGTTGCACCCCCTAGCGAGCAGTTCTTC
TRBV6-4	NA	TRBJ2-1	NA	CASSKQAPPVENEQFF	TGTGCCAGTAGTAAGCAGGCGCCCCCGGTTGAGAATGAGCAGTTCTTC
TRBV20-1	NA	TRBJ2-7	NA	CSGRRSNGSLNEQYF	TGCAGTGGTAGAAGGTCCAACGGGAGTCTGAACGAGCAATACTTC
TRBV6-5	once	TRBJ2-6	TRBD2	CASSLAGARSEANVLTF	TGTGCCAGCAGCCTAGCGGGAGCCAGATCTGAAGCCAACGTCCTGACTTTC
TRBV5-1	NA	TRBJ2-1	NA	CASSFDSKGGSYNEQFF	TGCGCCAGCAGCTTTGACTCGAAGGGTGGTTCATACAATGAGCAGTTCTTC
TRBV2	NA	TRBJ1-2	NA	CANSEPTGKVSYTF	TGTGCCAACAGTGAACCTACAGGGAAGGTGAGCTACACCTTC
TRBV11-2	NA	TRBJ2-1	NA	CASNPARRGSYNEQFF	TGTGCCAGCAACCCCGCCCGGCGGGGCTCCTACAATGAGCAGTTCTTC
TRBV9	NA	TRBJ1-1	NA	CASSVDGHPNTEAFF	TGTGCCAGCAGCGTAGATGGACACCCGAACACTGAAGCTTTCTTT
TRBV11-2	NA	TRBJ2-7	NA	CASSFIPDQYF	TGTGCCAGCAGCTTTATTCCCGATCAGTACTTC
TRBV11-3	NA	TRBJ2-3	NA	CASSQRTSRVTDTQYF	TGTGCCAGCAGCCAGCGCACGTCGAGGGTCACAGATACGCAGTATTTT
TRBV11-2	NA	TRBJ1-6	NA	CVSMGTGHSDSPLHF	TGTGTCAGCATGGGTACGGGACATAGTGATTCACCCCTCCACTTT
TRBV11-2	once	TRBJ2-6	NA	CACSPISRVNDLTF	TGTGCCTGCAGTCCTATCTCTAGGGTTAACGACCTGACTTTC
TRBV20-1	NA	TRBJ2-7	NA	CSARAVAYEQYF	TGCAGTGCTAGGGCGGTCGCCTATGAACAGTACTTC
TRBV11-3	NA	TRBJ2-2	TRBD2	CASSSRGAGGYRAGEPFF	TGTGCCAGCAGCTCCCGGGGAGCGGGAGGGTACAGAGCCGGGGAGCCATTTTTT
TRBV5-1	NA	TRBJ1-4	NA	CASSYGKGHPNEKLFF	TGCGCCAGCAGCTACGGCAAGGGGCACCCTAATGAAAAACTGTTTTTT
TRBV28	few	TRBJ2-7	TRBD2	CARSSLSGASYEQYF	TGTGCCAGGAGTTCTCTAAGCGGGGCTTCCTACGAGCAGTACTTC
TRBV11-2	NA	TRBJ2-3	NA	CTSSLDSVTDTQYF	TGTACCAGCAGCTTAGATAGCGTCACAGATACGCAGTATTTT
TRBV6-2/TRBV6-3	once	TRBJ2-3	NA	CASKPGNTDTQYF	TGTGCCAGCAAGCCGGGGAACACAGATACGCAGTATTTT
TRBV4-2	NA	TRBJ1-1	NA	CASSRPAIVAEALF	TGTGCCAGCAGCCGTCCTGCGATTGTGGCTGAAGCTCTCTTT
TRBV7-9	NA	TRBJ2-5	NA	CASDQGRSGETQYF	TGTGCCAGCGACCAGGGGCGGTCTGGGGAGACCCAGTACTTC
TRBV11-2	NA	TRBJ2-3	NA	CASSLEWTDTQYF	TGTGCCAGCAGCTTAGAATGGACAGATACGCAGTATTTT
TRBV6-5	NA	TRBJ1-5	NA	CVSSYLQGSNQPQLF	TGTGTCAGCAGTTACCTACAGGGAAGCAATCAGCCACAGCTTTTT
TRBV12-3/TRBV12-4	NA	TRBJ1-1	NA	CASSMTTRGGMNTEAFF	TGTGCCAGCAGCATGACTACGAGAGGGGGTATGAACACTGAAGCTTTCTTT
TRBV4-1	NA	TRBJ2-1	TRBD1	CASSQYRGLRGRGEQFF	TGCGCCAGCAGTCAATATCGGGGCCTCAGGGGGCGGGGTGAGCAGTTCTTC